This T cell receptor (beta chain) was found in a study of T cell responses to AZD1222 COVID-19 vaccine. Overall study results and limits: Seropositivity was recorded at baseline in only five to seven AZD1222 recipients. After two AZD1222 doses, spike-specific TCR breadth and depth rose versus day 0. Clonal diversity was possibly underestimated, and the donors were mostly white British, with more females.

A note on this clone: Its matching antigen is unknown.

V was shortened by 0 bases and J by 0 bases, with 9 bases between the two germline ends. The germline gives CDR1 SGHDT, CDR2 YYEEEE. The CDR3 covers 15 residues. The table came from immunoSEQ multiplex PCR; TCRdb's copy has only in-frame clones and leaves some out. The data show about 110,000 clones, more than 65% seen once. The sequence was collected from an adult in good health. This material consisted of peripheral blood, taken on day 0 of AZD1222 vaccination. The V call is TRBV5-6, the J call TRBJ1-1; D gene unclear. The CDR3 protein is CASSLVGNLNTEAFF. The DNA for the CDR3 is TGTGCCAGCAGCTTGGTAGGAAATTTGAACACTGAAGCTTTCTTT.